A selection of T cell receptor beta chains follows, all from one sample in a study of T cell responses to AZD1222 COVID-19 vaccine. Profiled with immunoSEQ multiplex PCR; TCRdb holds only in-frame clones, not every one. Here the sample spans more than 150,000 clones, roughly 93% being singletons. This specimen was peripheral blood, taken on day 0 of AZD1222 vaccination. All receptors come from an adult in good health. The CDR3 runs from the conserved cysteine through the conserved F or W. Each record gives: V gene, D gene, clone size, J gene, CDR3 DNA, CDR3 protein. D genes are given only for firm matches. Clone size, where shown, is once, few, many, or a class for clones that have expanded.

TRBV5-1,TRBD1,once,TRBJ1-1,TGCGCCAGCAGCCCGAGACAGGGTCGGCCTCTTGAAGCTTTCTTT,CASSPRQGRPLEAFF
TRBV7-3,.,.,TRBJ2-2,TGTGCCAGCAGCGGGGGAAAAACCGGGGAGCTGTTTTTT,CASSGGKTGELFF
TRBV6-6,TRBD1,.,TRBJ2-4,TGTGCCAGCAGTTTCGACAGGGGCACTCAGTACTTC,CASSFDRGTQYF
TRBV5-1,.,once,TRBJ2-6,TGCGCCAGCAGTTCCGGCCTGGACTCTGGGGCCAACGTCCTGACTTTC,CASSSGLDSGANVLTF
TRBV5-1,.,once,TRBJ1-4,TGCGCCAGCAGTCCCCAGGACACCCGCCGGCGGGAAAAACTGTTTTTT,CASSPQDTRRREKLFF
TRBV2,.,.,TRBJ2-7,TGTGCCAGCAGTGCGGGCCTAGCTCACTACGAGCAGTACTTC,CASSAGLAHYEQYF
TRBV7-2,.,.,TRBJ2-7,TGTGCCAGCAGCTTAGGGGAGTACGAGCAGTACTTC,CASSLGEYEQYF
TRBV5-4,TRBD1,.,TRBJ1-5,TGTGCCAGCAGCTTAGGGACAGGGAACAATCAGCCCCAGCATTTT,CASSLGTGNNQPQHF
TRBV6-5,.,.,TRBJ1-6,TGTGCCAGCAAAGAGGGGGGATCACCCCTCCACTTT,CASKEGGSPLHF
TRBV6-2/TRBV6-3,TRBD2,.,TRBJ2-1,TGTGCCAGCAGTTACGGGGGAGGGTCCTACAATGAGCAGTTCTTC,CASSYGGGSYNEQFF
TRBV14,.,.,TRBJ2-7,TGTGCCAGCAAGGGGGGGACCTACGAGCAGTACTTC,CASKGGTYEQYF
TRBV6-2/TRBV6-3,TRBD2,.,TRBJ2-2,TGTGCCAGCAGTAAGGCGCCAGGCGGGAGGGCCTCCGCCGGGGAGCTGTTTTTT,CASSKAPGGRASAGELFF
TRBV24-1,.,.,TRBJ1-1,TGTGCCACCAACCCGTCCCCCGACAGGACGACGTACACTGAAGCTTTCTTT,CATNPSPDRTTYTEAFF
TRBV5-6,.,.,TRBJ1-4,TGTGCCAGCAGCTTTCTCGCAGGCGGGGATAATGAAAAACTGTTTTTT,CASSFLAGGDNEKLFF
TRBV2,TRBD1,.,TRBJ2-1,TGTGCCAGCAGTGTGTTCGGGACAGGGGACAATGAGCAGTTCTTC,CASSVFGTGDNEQFF
TRBV12-3/TRBV12-4,TRBD2,.,TRBJ2-1,TGTGCCAGCAGTCTGACTAGCGGCAATGAGCAGTTCTTC,CASSLTSGNEQFF
TRBV3-1/TRBV3-2,TRBD1,.,TRBJ1-1,TGTGCCAGCAGTCAGGACAGGGGCACTGAAGCTTTCTTT,CASSQDRGTEAFF